This is a list of T cell receptor beta chains from one sample in a study of cytomegalovirus exposure and HLA in healthy donors. Data came from immunoSEQ multiplex PCR; TCRdb stores just in-frame clones and leaves some out. The table lists around 100,000 clones, around 77% of them singletons. Sequenced sample: PBMCs. All receptors come from a male donor in good health and CMV-seropositive. CDR3s include the opening cysteine and the closing phenylalanine or tryptophan. The D gene is left open where the match is weak. The size of a clone is reported for some rows only, either as once, few or many, or as a class for expanded clones.

>TRBJ2-1|NA|TRBV19|NA
TGTGCCAGTAGTACGCCGGGACTTTCCTACAATGAGCAGTTCTTC
CASSTPGLSYNEQFF
>TRBJ2-7|NA|TRBV29-1|TRBD2
TGCAGCGTTGAACGGCGGGAGGAAGGATCCTACGAGCAGTACTTC
CSVERREEGSYEQYF
>TRBJ1-1|NA|TRBV28|TRBD1
TGTGCCAGCACTCGGACAGGGGTTTACACTGAAGCTTTCTTT
CASTRTGVYTEAFF
>TRBJ1-2|few|TRBV6-5|TRBD1
TGTGCCAGCAAACAGGGGAACTCTAACTATGGCTACACCTTC
CASKQGNSNYGYTF
>TRBJ2-7|NA|TRBV5-1|TRBD1
TGCGCCAGCAGCTGGACCGGGACAGGCATTTACGAGCAGTACTTC
CASSWTGTGIYEQYF
>TRBJ2-5|NA|TRBV2|NA
TGTGCCAGCGGGGTTAGGGGTAAGGAGACCCAGTACTTC
CASGVRGKETQYF
>TRBJ2-3|NA|TRBV5-5|TRBD1
TGTGCCAGCAGCCATCCGCCGGGACAGGGATTTATTACAGATACGCAGTATTTT
CASSHPPGQGFITDTQYF
>TRBJ2-1|few|TRBV7-8|NA
TGTGCCAGCAGCTTAACGCCCAGGGAAAACAATGAGCAGTTCTTC
CASSLTPRENNEQFF
>TRBJ1-5|NA|TRBV6-5|NA
TGTGCCAGCAGTCAAACACAGGGACCAAGCCCCCAGCATTTT
CASSQTQGPSPQHF
>TRBJ1-5|NA|TRBV18|TRBD1
TGTGCCAGCTCACCGACAGGGGGGCAGCCCCAGCATTTT
CASSPTGGQPQHF
>TRBJ2-4|NA|TRBV5-1|TRBD1
TGCGCCAGCAGCTTGGCGACAGGGAAACTTGGAGCCAAAAACATTCAGTACTTC
CASSLATGKLGAKNIQYF
>TRBJ2-7|few|TRBV10-3|TRBD2
TGTGCCATCAGCCAGGTTCGGGAGGTAAACTACGAGCAGTACTTC
CAISQVREVNYEQYF
>TRBJ1-1|NA|TRBV6-5|TRBD1
TGTGCCAGCAGTCCATCGGGACAGATGAACACTGAAGCTTTCTTT
CASSPSGQMNTEAFF
>TRBJ2-5|NA|TRBV27|TRBD1
TGTGCCAGCAGTCTGTGGACAGGGCGGTCCCAAGAGACCCAGTACTTC
CASSLWTGRSQETQYF
>TRBJ2-7|NA|TRBV10-3|NA
TGTGCCATCAGGGACAGCTCCTACGAGCAGTACTTC
CAIRDSSYEQYF
>TRBJ2-2|NA|TRBV18|NA
TGTGCCAGCTCATCAACCGCGGACAGGAACACCGGGGAGCTGTTTTTT
CASSSTADRNTGELFF
>TRBJ2-1|NA|TRBV5-1|TRBD2
TGCGCCAGCAGCTGGAGACTAGCGGGGACCTCCTACAATGAGCAGTTCTTC
CASSWRLAGTSYNEQFF
>TRBJ1-5|NA|TRBV19|TRBD1
TGTGCCAGTAGATCGACAGGGGGCGCTTCTTACCAGCATTTT
CASRSTGGASYQHF
>TRBJ2-7|few|TRBV18|TRBD2
TGTGCCAGCTCACCACCGGGACTAGCAGCATCCGGGCAGTACTTC
CASSPPGLAASGQYF
>TRBJ2-2|few|TRBV4-1|NA
TGCGCCAGCAGCCCTCCCCGCGGTGCGAACACCGGGGAGCTGTTTTTT
CASSPPRGANTGELFF
>TRBJ2-1|NA|TRBV4-3|NA
TGCGCCAGCAGCCGGATTACCGGGACTGGGGGAAATGAGCAGTTCTTC
CASSRITGTGGNEQFF
>TRBJ1-1|once|TRBV14|NA
TGTGCCAGCAGCCAAGGACGGGGAGCTTTCTTT
CASSQGRGAFF
>TRBJ2-7|NA|TRBV7-2|NA
TGTGCCAGCAGCTCCCCGTCCTACGAGCAGTACTTC
CASSSPSYEQYF
>TRBJ2-1|NA|TRBV15|NA
TGTGCCACCAGCAGAGCGGGCGGGACCTACAATGAGCAGTTCTTC
CATSRAGGTYNEQFF
>TRBJ2-7|NA|TRBV7-2|TRBD2
TGTGCCAGCAGCTTATCGGGTGGTCTAGCGGAGTCCCACTCCTACGAGCAGTACTTC
CASSLSGGLAESHSYEQYF
>TRBJ1-1|few|TRBV30|TRBD1
TGTGCCGGGGACAGGGTGAACACTGAAGCTTTCTTT
CAGDRVNTEAFF
>TRBJ2-3|few|TRBV19|TRBD2
TGTGCCAGTAGTATCGACGGGACTAGCGGGAGGGGAAGCACAGATACGCAGTATTTT
CASSIDGTSGRGSTDTQYF
>TRBJ2-4|NA|TRBV10-3|TRBD1
TGTGCCATCAGTGACGACAGGGGAAAAAACATTCTTCAGTACTTC
CAISDDRGKNILQYF
>TRBJ2-2|NA|TRBV19|NA
TGTGCCAGTAGTATAGATCCACAGTGGGCCGGGGAGCTGTTTTTT
CASSIDPQWAGELFF
>TRBJ2-7|NA|TRBV28|TRBD1
TGTGCTAGCAGAAAGGGGGCATACGAGCAGTACTTC
CASRKGAYEQYF
>TRBJ2-4|NA|TRBV5-4|TRBD2
TGTGCCAGCAGCGAAGTGGGGGAGGGAGCCAAAAACATTCAGTACTTC
CASSEVGEGAKNIQYF
>TRBJ2-5|NA|TRBV11-2|TRBD1
TGTGCCAGCAGCTTAGATTTGCGGACAGGCCAGTACTTC
CASSLDLRTGQYF
>TRBJ1-1|NA|TRBV18|NA
TGTGCCAGCTTGGACAGCCTGAACACTGAAGCTTTCTTT
CASLDSLNTEAFF
>TRBJ2-1|NA|TRBV6-1|TRBD2
TGTGCCAGCAGGGAAACTAGCGGGGGATTGACAATGAGATCATTCTTC
CASRETSGGLTMRSFF
>TRBJ2-1|NA|TRBV7-2|TRBD2
TGTGCCAGCAGCTTAAGGTTCGCGGGGGGGAATGAGCAGTTCTTC
CASSLRFAGGNEQFF
>TRBJ2-3|NA|TRBV5-1|TRBD2
TGCGCCAGCAGCTTCGGGGGGAGGTCTCCAGATACGCGGTATTTT
CASSFGGRSPDTRYF
>TRBJ1-1|NA|TRBV6-5|TRBD1
TGTGCCAGCAGTTCATCCCAGGGGGGAACTGAAGCTTTCTTT
CASSSSQGGTEAFF
>TRBJ2-3|few|TRBV4-1|TRBD2
TGCGCCAGCAGCCATGGTAGCGGGAGGGATAATACGCAGTATTTT
CASSHGSGRDNTQYF
>TRBJ1-5|NA|TRBV5-6|TRBD1
TGTGCCAGCAGCTTGAGATGGACAGGGGAACAGCCCCAGCATTTT
CASSLRWTGEQPQHF
>TRBJ2-1|NA|TRBV28|NA
TGTGCCAGCAGTTTTACCGAGCTTATCTCCTACAATGAGCAGTTCTTC
CASSFTELISYNEQFF
>TRBJ2-1|NA|TRBV2|TRBD2
TGTGCCAGCAGGCCGGGACTAGCGGGATATGAGCAGTTCTTC
CASRPGLAGYEQFF
>TRBJ2-3|NA|TRBV30|NA
TGTGCCTGGAGTGACAGTGTATGTCCAGATACGCAGTATTTT
CAWSDSVCPDTQYF
>TRBJ2-3|NA|TRBV6-4|NA
TGTGCCAGCAGTGACGCTGGGCAAGATACGCAGTATTTT
CASSDAGQDTQYF
>TRBJ2-6|NA|TRBV27|TRBD1
TGTGCCAGCAGTTTATATGGGACAGGGCCCTCTGGGGCCAACGGCCTGACTTTC
CASSLYGTGPSGANGLTF
>TRBJ2-5|few|TRBV10-3|TRBD1
TGTGCCATCCAGGGACAGGGCAAAGAGACCCAGTACTTC
CAIQGQGKETQYF
>TRBJ1-4|few|TRBV19|TRBD1
TGTGCCAGTAGAGAACAGGGGGTTGAAAAACTGTTTTTT
CASREQGVEKLFF
>TRBJ2-7|NA|TRBV7-8|TRBD1
TGTGCCAGCAGCCCCGGACAGGGGTTGGACGAGCAGTACTTC
CASSPGQGLDEQYF
>TRBJ2-3|few|TRBV19|NA
TGTGCCAGTAGTATACACCAGGGATTAGGCACAGATACGCAGTATTTT
CASSIHQGLGTDTQYF
>TRBJ2-3|NA|TRBV2|TRBD1
TGTGCCAGCAGCTGGGACAGGGGATCAGATACGCAGTATTTT
CASSWDRGSDTQYF
>TRBJ2-3|few|TRBV28|NA
TGTGCCAGCAGTTTACAGGGGGATACGCAGTATTTT
CASSLQGDTQYF
>TRBJ2-7|NA|TRBV7-9|TRBD1
TGTGCCAGCAGCGCCCCAGGGGGCAGGATCCCCTACGAGCAGTACTTC
CASSAPGGRIPYEQYF
>TRBJ2-3|NA|TRBV7-9|NA
TGTGCCGGAAAAGCGGGCAGCACAGATACGCAGTATTTT
CAGKAGSTDTQYF
>TRBJ2-7|NA|TRBV7-2|NA
TGTGCCAGCAGCTTATACGGGAGTACTTTCACCTACGAGCAGTACTTC
CASSLYGSTFTYEQYF
>TRBJ2-7|NA|TRBV9|TRBD2
TGTGCCAGCATCCTACGAGGGGGACTAGTCGTTGGGCAGTACTTC
CASILRGGLVVGQYF
>TRBJ2-7|few|TRBV7-8|NA
TGTGCCAGCAGCTTAGCGTGGAGGGGCGAGCAGTACTTC
CASSLAWRGEQYF
>TRBJ2-1|NA|TRBV27|NA
TGTGCCAGCAGCCTGAGATCAGGGGCCCCAAGCTCCTACAATGAGCAGTTCTTC
CASSLRSGAPSSYNEQFF
>TRBJ2-7|NA|TRBV11-3|TRBD1
TGTGCCAGCAGCCTGGGGCAGGGGGCATACGAGCAGTACTTC
CASSLGQGAYEQYF
>TRBJ2-5|NA|TRBV20-1|NA
TGCAGTGCTAGCCCCACCGGGGGCCAGTACTTC
CSASPTGGQYF